This T cell receptor beta chain appears in the sequencing data of a study of T cell repertoires in cytomegalovirus infection. On the study more broadly: Indications of both CMV infection and matching HLA type were provided by public TCR beta signatures. Study-wide results and limits: Predominance within the ex vivo response was attributable to HLA-C-restricted CMV-specific TCR beta clonotypes. Cumulative public TCR beta family frequency identified CMV carriers with the relevant HLA.

This CDR3 has 14 residues. Per the germline V gene, CDR1 is SGHVS and CDR2 is FQNEAQ. The germline V and J ends were trimmed by 2 bases and 3 bases, with 10 bases remaining between them. This clonotype was picked up many times. The antigen remains undetermined. Each CDR3 protein is one row after TCRdb ran MiXCR on the reads. The repertoire holds about 600,000 distinct CDR3 sequences, with roughly a quarter as singletons. The clonotype was recovered from a human donor in good health (CMV status not recorded). Some clones in this sample may be carry-over from other donors' samples. Input material: CD8+ T cells from PBMCs. The chain employs TRBV7-8 and TRBJ1-1; D not certain. CDR3 in amino acids: CASSLRGGYTEAFF. As DNA, the CDR3 is TGTGCCAGCAGCTTAAGAGGTGGATACACTGAAGCTTTCTTT.